The sequence of this T cell receptor beta chain was determined in a study of T cells in Graves' hyperthyroidism and ophthalmopathy (dated 2019 in TCRdb). In terms of the full investigation: Peripheral blood samples were taken at initial diagnosis, before any treatment was given. The paper reports TCR Vbeta CDR3 sequencing of 140 or so peripheral blood samples: under 45 ophthalmopathy, approximately 74 hyperthyroidism and around 17 progressor patients. Following sampling, methimazole starting at 30 mg daily was given to hyperthyroidism patients, and high-dose intravenous methylprednisolone was given to ophthalmopathy patients. Whether ophthalmopathy could be predicted prospectively was tested in an independent validation cohort made up of about 18 hyperthyroidism patients plus 17 patients who later progressed to ophthalmopathy. In addition, the study compared T-cell repertoires in thyroid tissue and in blood from roughly 6 Graves' hyperthyroidism patients. The roughly 99 discovery patients were divided at random into training and test sets in a 7:3 ratio. To identify distinguishing TCR V-J signatures, a discovery cohort of 100 patients was used, comprising 43 with Graves' ophthalmopathy and approximately 58 with stable Graves' hyperthyroidism. The study at large found these results: Ophthalmopathy was separated from stable hyperthyroidism by a 13 V-J signature model, with around 90% sensitivity and about 84% specificity obtained in cross-validation and 80%/75% obtained in testing. No statistical method was used to set the sample size in advance, and investigators knew the group allocation. In validation, the model predicted progression to ophthalmopathy with about 71% sensitivity and 72.22% specificity, a median of 6.5 months before onset. Blood samples also contained most of the expanded thyroid clonotypes (frequency above 0.001), which suggests that blood repertoires may reflect thyroid immune responses.

The germline V gene supplies CDR1 SGHRS and CDR2 YFSETQ. V loses 1 base, J loses 3 bases, and the germline ends lie 13 bases apart. There are 15 amino acids in the CDR3, from cysteine to phenylalanine inclusive. Of all the DNA, just the CDR3 is kept, 45 bases in frame from base 1. Amplification of TCR beta CDR3 regions was carried out from RNA transcripts. A first-round RT-PCR of the TCR CDR3 used the HTBI primer set with the Qiagen OneStep RT-PCR kit. A second multiplex PCR round built the libraries, followed by size selection and purification. Sequencing of the libraries was done on an Illumina HiSeq2000 using paired-end 100 bp reads. For the original study's pipeline: Raw data were processed with SOAPnuke, discarding reads with adapters, uncalled bases, mean Phred below 15, or no exact constant-primer or identifier match. COPE v1.2.5 was used to merge the high-quality paired reads, and each unique nucleotide sequence was defined as a clonotype. Clonotypes were aligned to IMGT TRBV, TRBD and TRBJ reference segments using MiTCR v1.1. The analysis included only V-J combinations with a frequency above 0.0001, which together covered more than 98% of the repertoires. The TCS score was defined as F50 (clonal expansion) divided by E x V (chaos), with BLOSUM62-based TCRdist calculated between CDR3 peptides within each V-J. Welch's t-statistics and random forest reduced roughly 540 V-J features to roughly 13, which were used in a naive Bayes classifier (R e1071). TCRdb trimmed the raw reads at Q25, called clones with MiXCR and kept productive beta chains. One record per CDR3 amino acid sequence lists the most common genes and DNA. The V and J calls follow TCRdb's processing rather than the paper's. For this sample there are fewer than 350,000 distinct CDR3 sequences; around 15% appear just once. Roughly 7.7% of the sample lies in the top ten.

This clonotype was seen many times. This clone's antigen is unknown. No base qualities exist here, and no much larger clone lies one base off it. Graves' hyperthyroidism was defined as stable when no progression to ophthalmopathy occurred over 18 months of follow-up. The hyperthyroidism patients were between 18 and 65 years old and newly diagnosed, with a disease duration of less than 2 months. Exclusion was applied to patients with uncontrolled infections, other autoimmune diseases, pregnancy or lactation. Diagnoses relied on clinical symptoms, serum thyroxine and TRAb, thyroid ultrasound and orbital computed tomography. PBMCs were separated from roughly 10 ml of fresh peripheral blood using Ficoll-Paque density gradient centrifugation. Total RNA was extracted with Trizol reagent, and quality was checked on an Agilent 2100 Bioanalyzer.

The chain was built from TRBV5-1 and TRBJ1-1, with the D gene not confidently named. What was sequenced was blood. The TCR comes from a woman in her 40s with Graves' hyperthyroidism. The DNA sequence is TGCGCCAGCAGCTTGCTGCCGACCGGGGACACTGAAGCTTTCTTT. Translated, it reads CASSLLPTGDTEAFF.